A single sample gave rise to the 19 T cell receptor beta chains below, sequenced in a study of T cells expressing NK-cell markers. TCRdb re-called the 5' RACE reads; one entry per CDR3 protein, DNA not given. This sample's clone table lists some 450,000 distinct CDR3 sequences. The sample taken for sequencing was blood T cells: a sorted CD56 or NKG2C T cell subset, CD4+ or CD8+ T cells, or bulk PBMC T cells (not recorded which). Receptors originate from a woman aged 18 to 75 in good health.

The CDR3 here is CASSPSGDYTDTQYF. The chain combines TRBV5-1 with TRBJ2-3; absent DNA, TCRdb's TRBD2 call cannot be checked. The CDR3 is 15 residues long. Germline V lookup: CDR1 SGHRS, CDR2 YFSETQ.

V gene TRBV12-3 or TRBV12-4 combines with J gene TRBJ2-3; lacking DNA, the TRBD2 call made by TCRdb goes unchecked. The CDR3 is 17 residues long. The CDR3 reads CASSLGLSYSLTDTQYF.

V usage is TRBV20-1 and J usage is TRBJ2-7; the TCRdb call, TRBD2, lacks DNA for checking. This CDR3 has 12 amino acids. The V gene's germline CDR1 is DFQATT and CDR2 SNEGSKA (reference sequence). The CDR3 region is CSATGLAPEQYF.

The CDR3 here is CASSQTGGRNQPQHF. The chain is built from TRBV12-3 or TRBV12-4 and TRBJ1-5; TCRdb lists TRBD1, though no DNA is available to test this call. CDR3 length equals 15 residues.

The CDR3 protein is CASSLGSGWDNEQFF. V usage is TRBV7-7 and J usage is TRBJ2-1; the TRBD2 assignment by TCRdb is unverifiable without DNA. The CDR3 contains 15 residues. CDR1 and CDR2 from the germline V gene are SSHAT and FNYEAQ (reference sequence).

V usage is TRBV27 and J usage is TRBJ2-1; TCRdb's D call of TRBD2 is untestable without DNA. CDR1 and CDR2 from the germline V gene are MNHEY and SMNVEV (reference sequence). CDR3 size: 15 residues. CDR3: CASSRTIISYNEQFF.

The rearrangement links TRBV4-1 to TRBJ2-1. The CDR3 is 14 amino acids. In germline, CDR1 is MGHRA, CDR2 YSYEKL. CDR3 protein: CASSHWTSDNEQFF.

The chain links TRBV3-1 to TRBJ2-7; TCRdb returns TRBD2, unconfirmable since there is no DNA. Germline CDR1 LGHDT, CDR2 YNNKEL (reference sequence). CDR3 size: 13 residues. The CDR3 loop is CASSLAGVAEQYF.

The CDR3 sequence is CASSNPPVPSEQFF. This chain joins TRBV19 and TRBJ2-1; TCRdb's D gene call, TRBD1, goes unchecked for lack of DNA. This CDR3 has 14 amino acids. Germline V gene lookup returns CDR1 LNHDA and CDR2 SQIVND (reference sequence).

The J gene is TRBJ2-5, the V gene TRBV12-3 or TRBV12-4; TCRdb reports TRBD2, a call that lacks DNA to check it against. The CDR3 totals 17 residues. CDR3 amino acids: CASSLGASSGPQETQYF.

The chain combines TRBV12-3 or TRBV12-4 with TRBJ1-5. CDR3 size: 13 residues. The chain's CDR3 is CASSLGSDQPQHF.

The gene calls are TRBV4-3 and TRBJ2-1; no DNA is available, so the TRBD1 call from TCRdb remains unchecked. Germline V gene lookup returns CDR1 LGHNA and CDR2 YSLEER. The CDR3 extends over 14 amino acids. Here the CDR3 reads CASSQGGVVNEQFF.

The chain links TRBV20-1 to TRBJ2-3; checking the TCRdb D call of TRBD2 is not possible without DNA. The germline V gene has CDR1 DFQATT and CDR2 SNEGSKA (reference sequence). The CDR3 runs to 16 residues. CDR3 sequence: CSAKSSTSGQPDTQYF.

V and J are TRBV3-1 and TRBJ2-7. The CDR3 is 14 amino acids. Per germline, CDR1 LGHDT and CDR2 YNNKEL (reference sequence). The chain's CDR3 is CASSASGSSYEQYF.

The J gene is TRBJ2-6, the V gene TRBV12-3 or TRBV12-4. This CDR3 is 14 amino acids long. CDR3 sequence reads: CASSSDSGANVLTF.

This chain joins TRBV9 and TRBJ2-2; without DNA, the TCRdb call of TRBD1 cannot be checked. The CDR3 length is 17 residues. Germline CDR1 is SGDLS and CDR2 is YYNGEE. The CDR3 reads CASSESTGLITTGELFF. The whole variable domain, filled in from reference TRBV9 and TRBJ2-2, reads DSGVTQTPKHLITATGQRVTLRCSPRSGDLSVYWYQQSLDQGLQFLIQYYNGEERAKGNILERFSAQQFPDLHSELNLSSLELGDSALYFCASSESTGLITTGELFFGEGSRLTVL.

The rearrangement links TRBV11-1 to TRBJ2-4; TCRdb reports TRBD1, a call that lacks DNA to check it against. The germline V gene encodes CDR1 SGHAT and CDR2 FQDESV (reference sequence). CDR3 length: 18 residues. The CDR3 spells CASSGTPGPRTGKNIQYF. The complete variable domain, with remaining parts taken from reference TRBV11-1 and TRBJ2-4, reads EAEVAQSPRYKITEKSQAVAFWCDPISGHATLYWYRQILGQGPELLVQFQDESVVDDSQLPKDRFSAERLKGVDSTLKIQPAELGDSAMYLCASSGTPGPRTGKNIQYFGAGTRLSVL.

This rearrangement joins TRBV7-9 to TRBJ2-1. This CDR3 has 15 amino acids. The germline V gene encodes CDR1 SEHNR and CDR2 FQNEAQ (reference sequence). The CDR3 is CASSLLIELYNEQFF.

The chain carries TRBV7-2 and TRBJ1-1; TCRdb's D gene call, TRBD1, goes unchecked for lack of DNA. From germline, CDR1 is SGHTA and CDR2 FQGNSA. The CDR3 length is 13 residues. The CDR3 sequence: CASRGQGYTEAFF.